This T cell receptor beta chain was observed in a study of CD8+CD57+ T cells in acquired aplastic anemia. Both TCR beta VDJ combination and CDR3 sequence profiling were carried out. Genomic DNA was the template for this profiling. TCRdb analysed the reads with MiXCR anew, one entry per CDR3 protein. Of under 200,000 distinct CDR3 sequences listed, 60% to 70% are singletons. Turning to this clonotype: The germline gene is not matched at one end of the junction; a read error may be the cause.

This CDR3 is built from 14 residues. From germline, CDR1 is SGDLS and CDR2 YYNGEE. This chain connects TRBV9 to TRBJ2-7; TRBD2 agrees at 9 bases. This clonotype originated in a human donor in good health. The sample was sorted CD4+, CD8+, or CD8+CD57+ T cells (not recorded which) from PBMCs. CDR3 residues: CASSKTSGSYGQYF. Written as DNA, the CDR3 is TGTGCCAGCAGCAAGACTAGCGGCTCCTACGGGCAGTACTTC.